This T cell receptor (beta chain) was recorded in a study of Graves' ophthalmopathy and Graves' hyperthyroidism (dated by TCRdb to between 2017 and 2018). About the full investigation: Hyperthyroidism was defined as stable when no progression to ophthalmopathy occurred within 18 months of follow-up. To tell Graves' ophthalmopathy apart from Graves' hyperthyroidism, and to predict which patients would progress to ophthalmopathy, the study relied on TCR beta repertoire signatures. In total, 135 blood samples were TCR-sequenced: 40 to 45 ophthalmopathy, some 72 hyperthyroidism and about 17 hyperthyroidism-to-ophthalmopathy patients. A discovery set of 100 patients (roughly 41 ophthalmopathy, 57 stable hyperthyroidism) was enrolled to explore V-J signatures distinguishing ophthalmopathy from hyperthyroidism. An independent validation cohort comprised around 19 hyperthyroidism patients and 15 to 17 patients who later progressed from hyperthyroidism to ophthalmopathy. T-cell repertoires of thyroid tissue and blood were compared in about 6 hyperthyroidism patients. Once sampling was done, hyperthyroidism patients were given methimazole at a starting dose of 30 mg daily, while ophthalmopathy patients were given high-dose intravenous methylprednisolone.

The CDR3 starts with the cysteine, ends with the phenylalanine, and has 12 residues. The retained sequence is limited to the CDR3, 36 bases, with the frame set at the first base. CDR1 and CDR2 are read off the germline V gene as SGHDN and FVKESK. The V end loses 4 bases and the J end loses 0 bases, and a stretch of 4 bases separates them. The hyperthyroidism patients were 18 to 65 years old and newly diagnosed, with a disease duration of less than 2 months. Patients with other autoimmune diseases, uncontrolled infections, pregnancy or lactation were excluded from the study. Diagnosis relied on clinical symptoms, serum thyroxine, TRAb, thyroid ultrasound and orbital computed tomography. Total RNA was extracted using Trizol reagent, and RNA quality was checked on an Agilent 2100 Bioanalyzer. The investigation overall reported the following: In cross-validation, the 13-signature model distinguished ophthalmopathy from stable hyperthyroidism with around 90% sensitivity and 81% to 82% specificity, while in the test set the corresponding values were roughly 80% and 75%. Most expanded thyroid clonotypes with a frequency above 0.001 also appeared in blood, which suggests that blood repertoires may reflect the immune response in the thyroid. No statistical method was used to predetermine the sample size, and group allocation was not hidden from the investigators. In validation, the model predicted ophthalmopathy progression with 55% to 71% sensitivity and roughly 72% specificity; more than ten predicted patients were CT-confirmed with GO in a median of around 6.5 months.

The table lists this clonotype with many counts. The clone's antigen remains unknown. Base quality data are lacking; no much larger clone is found one base away. For repertoire sequencing, TCR beta CDR3 regions were amplified from RNA transcripts. The first round was an RT-PCR using HTBI primers with the Qiagen OneStep RT-PCR kit, and this first round was followed by a second-round multiplex PCR, then size selection and purification. Libraries were sequenced paired-end with 100 bp reads on an Illumina HiSeq2000. From the authors' description of their analysis: SOAPnuke was used to process the reads, removing any read that contained adapters or uncalled bases, had a mean Phred below 15, or lacked an exact match to the constant primer or identifier. High-quality paired reads were merged with COPE v1.2.5. Unique nucleotide sequences were defined as clonotypes and aligned to IMGT TRB V, D and J references using MiTCR v1.1. Only V-J combinations with frequency above 0.0001 were analysed, covering around 99% of repertoires. For each V-J combination, a TCR clonal expansion and chaos score was defined as F50 clonal expansion divided by the chaos observed in the TCRdist matrix. Welch's t-statistics and random forest were used to reduce the features to around 13 V-J combinations, which were then used as input to a naive Bayes classifier. Thyroid-blood repertoire similarity was quantified with the Morisita-Horn index. The public sequencing data were trimmed at Q25 with fastp and processed into clonotypes with MiXCR by TCRdb, which kept only in-frame beta chains. Every CDR3 protein is listed once, alongside the most common genes and DNA of its rows. The V and J calls and clone size come from TCRdb's table, not from the authors' own analysis. Counted in this sample were about 550,000 distinct CDR3 sequences; under 45% of them appeared once. The ten largest clones represent about 4% of the sample.

The sequencing input was peripheral blood or thyroid tissue (not recorded which). This receptor was taken from an adult man with Graves' hyperthyroidism. The rearranged segments are TRBV14 and TRBJ2-7, with the D gene call left open. The CDR3: CASSRYSYEQYF. Read as DNA, the sequence is TGTGCCAGCAGCCGCTACTCCTACGAGCAGTACTTC. The full variable domain, completed from the reference TRBV14 and TRBJ2-7 proteins outside the CDR3, reads EAGVTQFPSHSVIEKGQTVTLRCDPISGHDNLYWYRRVMGKEIKFLLHFVKESKQDESGMPNNRFLAERTGGTYSTLKVQPAELEDSGVYFCASSRYSYEQYFGPGTRLTVT.